This TCR beta chain was obtained from a study of shared clonotypes between healthy human individuals. The CDR3 is 15 amino acids. CDR1 MNHEY and CDR2 SVGAGI come from the germline V gene. The V gene end was trimmed by 7 bases and the J gene end by 0 bases; junction bases not matched to a gene: 5. Profiled with immunoSEQ multiplex PCR; TCRdb holds only in-frame clones, not every one. Of roughly 1.4 million clones in the sample, 98% to 99% were seen once. The clonotype was recovered from a man aged 25 to 40 in good health. The sequencing sample was made of naive CD4+ T cells sorted from blood. Subset: CD45RA+ positively selected. The rearrangement uses TRBV6-5 and TRBJ2-2, with 7 bases aligning to TRBD1. Here the CDR3 reads CASIKRGPNTGELFF. The CDR3 DNA is TGTGCCAGCATCAAGAGGGGGCCGAACACCGGGGAGCTGTTTTTT.